This T cell receptor beta chain was sequenced during a study of neurological immune-mediated disorders. As regards this clonotype: Antigen unknown.

Study conclusions and caveats: Among 34 multiple sclerosis patients, 18 had repertoires that phylogenetic grouping placed in one related-CDR3 cluster, a possible signature. The multiple sclerosis repertoire cluster was not associated with any clinical or MRI feature, with the authors stating that larger cohorts are needed.

As for the cDNA, it was generated by 5'RACE with 10-nucleotide random UMIs. Using its own MiXCR run on the 5' RACE reads, TCRdb lists one record per CDR3 protein. The sample has about 58,000 distinct CDR3 sequences, 3% to 4.5% seen once; the top ten hold 1.5% to 2%. The sample taken for sequencing was PBMCs. The receptor comes from a young man with multiple sclerosis.

The chain's CDR3 is CASSFLTSTGELFF. CDR3 bases: TGTGCCAGCAGCTTCCTAACTAGCACCGGGGAGCTGTTTTTT. The chain is built from TRBV7-2 and TRBJ2-2, with D perhaps TRBD2 (5 bases). This CDR3 comprises 14 residues. Germline CDR1 and CDR2: SGHTA and FQGNSA. Trimming took 3 bases from V and 4 from J, leaving 9 bases between them. The full variable domain, with the rest looked up from reference TRBV7-2 and TRBJ2-2, is GAGVSQSPSNKVTEKGKDVELRCDPISGHTALYWYRQSLGQGLEFLIYFQGNSAPDKSGLPSDRFSAERTGGSVSTLTIQRTQQEDSAVYLCASSFLTSTGELFFGEGSRLTVL.